These T cell receptor beta chains were read from a single sample in a study of PD-1 blockade in classical Hodgkin lymphoma. Clones were read by immunoSEQ multiplex PCR, and TCRdb kept only the in-frame ones, dropping some. This sample has 35,000 to 45,000 clones, with 87% found just once. The sample in question was peripheral blood mononuclear cells (PBMCs), obtained at baseline. The receptors here all came from a human donor with classical Hodgkin lymphoma. Both conserved end residues are trimmed from each CDR3. Fields, in order: V gene, J gene, CDR3 protein.

TRBV18	TRBJ2-1	ASSHPGLAGDNEQF
TRBV18	TRBJ2-7	ASSPPGRGSYEQY
TRBV7-3	TRBJ2-7	ASSLTGTGSYEQY
TRBV18	TRBJ2-3	ASSPPPGTDTQY
TRBV6-6	TRBJ2-7	ASRDGGADYEQY
TRBV6-5	TRBJ2-3	ASSQGRQDTQY
TRBV5-6	TRBJ2-3	ASRTGLLDTQY
TRBV9	TRBJ2-7	ASSVAEALAAYEQY
TRBV27	TRBJ2-7	ASSGGTGGRSEQY
TRBV2	.	ASRVTYEQY
TRBV9	TRBJ2-2	ASSVALTRDPNTGELF
TRBV7-2	TRBJ1-4	ASSLVGVATNEKLF
TRBV13	TRBJ2-1	ASSLVASPSSYNEQF
TRBV2	TRBJ1-1	ASSVPPGRTAEDTEAF
TRBV2	TRBJ2-5	ASSLAGEVKTQY
TRBV5-4	TRBJ2-1	ASSLGGQGDNNEQF
TRBV25-1	TRBJ1-5	ASSESGQPQH
TRBV5-1	TRBJ2-2	ASSLAPQGAGELF
TRBV7-9	TRBJ2-2	ASSLEAPGGGELF
TRBV7-3	TRBJ2-3	ASSLRATSTDTQY
TRBV9	TRBJ1-3	ASSVGQGNTIY
TRBV5-5	TRBJ1-2	ASSLDGDRGNYGYT
TRBV11-3	TRBJ2-1	ASSVELSSYNEQF
TRBV7-9	TRBJ1-5	ASSSGRENQPQH
TRBV7-2	TRBJ1-3	ASSLYGTLSGNTIY
TRBV28	TRBJ2-2	ASSLFNTGELF
TRBV7-6	TRBJ2-2	ASSSRQGRNTGELF
TRBV13	TRBJ2-5	ASSLRAGVETQY
TRBV15	TRBJ2-3	ATSSRGVGYTDTQY
TRBV5-4	TRBJ1-1	ASSLLGPGDTEAF
TRBV10-3	TRBJ1-2	AIRGDRTYGYT